This T cell receptor beta chain was sequenced for a study of cytomegalovirus exposure and HLA in healthy donors. Regarding the study as a whole: Of the V segments, some could not be distinguished, including TRBV6-2 and TRBV6-3, and were excluded. What TCR beta sequences reportedly achieved was accurate prediction of HLA-A and HLA-B alleles in most subjects.

As to this clone: Its antigen is not known.

Germline trimming cut 2 bases from V and 0 bases from J; bases unmatched to any gene: 1. The CDR3 is 15 residues long. CDR1 and CDR2 from the germline V gene are SGHTA and FQGNSA. The PCR had 60 Vbeta and 13 Jbeta primers. TCRdb's table, derived via immunoSEQ multiplex PCR, lists solely in-frame clones and lacks some. The data contain about 94,000 clones, 79% of them seen just once; the ten biggest clones take up roughly 3.8%. The specimen was PBMCs. This TCR was sampled from a woman in her thirties or forties in good health and CMV-seronegative. This sequence joins TRBV7-2 and TRBJ2-1; 7 bases agree with TRBD2. CDR3 sequence reads: CASSLTGGSYNEQFF. CDR3 nucleotide sequence: TGTGCCAGCAGCTTAACGGGGGGCTCCTACAATGAGCAGTTCTTC.